This T cell receptor (beta chain) was captured in a study of T cells after yellow fever vaccination. Overall study: Low-cell-number fractions underwent preparation using SMART-Seq v4 Ultra Low Input. Findings and limits, study-wide: A minor fraction of clonotypes spanned both CD4 and CD8 compartments. Subsequent to the booster, the majority of primary-vaccination clones reappeared (roughly 97% CD4, around 90% CD8). Repertoires obtained by FACS sorting could include abundant clonotypes that entered as contaminants from the bulk population.

The germline V gene encodes CDR1 DFQATT and CDR2 SNEGSKA (reference sequence). V lost 0 bases, J lost 6 bases, and 12 bases lay in between. CDR3 length equals 15 residues. TCRdb redid the calling of the 5' RACE reads with MiXCR, one entry per CDR3 protein. The sample has around 350,000 distinct CDR3 sequences, 11% seen once. This clonotype has only a few counts. Antigen specificity is unknown. The chain employs TRBV20-1 and TRBJ1-6; D remains unclear. This clonotype was obtained from a man between 18 and 29 years old who received the YFV17D yellow fever vaccine. Here the sequenced sample was PBMCs, taken on the day of the first yellow fever vaccination. The CDR3 here is CSARDSTQSNSPLHF. CDR3 nucleotide sequence: TGCAGTGCTAGAGACTCTACACAATCTAATTCACCCCTCCACTTT.